This T cell receptor (beta chain) emerged from a study of cytotoxic CD8 clonotypes in ibrutinib-treated CLL (dated by TCRdb to the early 2020s). Regarding the research as a whole: In this cohort, around 15 patients were treatment-naive and roughly ten were relapsed/refractory, while some 17 had unmutated IGHV. On average, each sample had roughly 260,000 productive templates and around 100,000 productive rearrangements. All remission and progressive disease samples were collected while patients were still receiving ibrutinib. Of the approximately 87 participants in the trial, roughly 26 had longitudinal samples available. Partial responses were observed in about 25 patients and complete responses in 2; after a median follow-up of 68 months, remission was maintained in approximately 15 patients and progression was observed in about twelve. Cryopreserved peripheral blood mononuclear cells were collected at three points: before therapy, at response, and at either sustained remission or disease progression. Response samples were obtained after a median of around eleven months of treatment, with a range of roughly 6 to 40 months. Results the study describes overall, beyond this receptor: Sampling times were not matched between patients in sustained remission and patients whose disease was progressing, and lymph node repertoires were not examined. Baseline clonality was found to be higher than that of age-matched healthy donors and was strongly correlated with circulating CD8+ T-cell counts. Public clonotypes were rare and either shrank or stayed stable during treatment, and the rise in clonality at ibrutinib response reflected expansion of private clonotypes. At ibrutinib response clonality went up, during sustained remission it held steady, and at progression it dropped back toward baseline.

From the cysteine through the phenylalanine, the CDR3 covers 16 amino acids. Only the CDR3 DNA is retained, 48 bases long and in frame from the first base. CDR1 SGDLS and CDR2 YYNGEE were looked up in the germline V gene. Compared with germline, V lacks 4 bases and J lacks 5 bases; bases without a gene match: 9. Concerning this clone: Its antigen is unknown. Base qualities are not recorded, but no much larger clone differs from it by a single base.

Each clonotype received, on average, 10x coverage in deep resolution sequencing performed on a MiSeq, where the target depth lay between 1 in 1 million and 1 in 200,000 T cells. The immunoSEQ hsTCRB Kit was used to generate TCR beta libraries. For the original study's pipeline: Data were analyzed with ImmunoSEQ Data Assistant and ImmunoSEQ Analyzer, with V, D and J genes assigned per IMGT definitions. Clonality, which ranges from 0 to 1, was calculated as one minus the normalized Shannon entropy of productive rearrangement frequencies. Only overrepresented clonotypes making up at least 0.05% of each patient's repertoire were included in the public clonotype analysis. Repertoires from some 13 age-matched healthy donors in immuneACCESS were used as clonality controls. Held by TCRdb, this immuneACCESS table contains in-frame sequences only and omits some clones. Under half of the omission traces to an unresolved V gene where checked; the cause of the rest is unknown. Clone size and V and J calls were adopted from that table, with D and trimming inferred from the DNA. The sample profile shows some 130,000 clones; about 78% of them were found once. The ten largest clones add up to 4.5% to 6.5% of the sample.

The meaning of the sample's time point label: roughly 25 months on ibrutinib. For TCR beta library preparation, around 1.8 micrograms of genomic DNA were extracted from the cryopreserved PBMCs. Longitudinal blood samples from CLL patients receiving ibrutinib monotherapy were subjected to high-throughput TCR beta sequencing. The patients took part in an open-label, single-center phase 2 trial of ibrutinib monotherapy. Specimen: PBMCs, collected after 24 months of ibrutinib treatment. This TCR came from a human donor with chronic lymphocytic leukemia. The chain links TRBV9 with TRBJ2-5, with 12 bases matching TRBD2. The bases are TGTGCCAGCAGCCTAGGGCTAGCGGGAGGGTACGAGACCCAGTACTTC. This is translated as CASSLGLAGGYETQYF. With the portions outside the CDR3 filled from the reference TRBV9 and TRBJ2-5 genes, the complete variable region becomes DSGVTQTPKHLITATGQRVTLRCSPRSGDLSVYWYQQSLDQGLQFLIQYYNGEERAKGNILERFSAQQFPDLHSELNLSSLELGDSALYFCASSLGLAGGYETQYFGPGTRLLVL.